Listed here are 29 T cell receptor beta chains from one sample, sequenced in a study of sequential checkpoint blockade in melanoma. Treatment noted: randomized to nivolumab then ipilimumab (arm A) or the reverse (arm B). Clones were sequenced by immunoSEQ multiplex PCR, and TCRdb holds only the in-frame ones, with some missing. The sample includes around 10,000 clones, roughly 73% seen only once; the top ten take 35% to 45%. The sequencing here drew on CD8+ T cells sorted from blood (inferred from file names), taken from a patient given nivolumab and ipilimumab in sequence. These receptors all come from a human donor with melanoma.

Of note for this clone: A read error may account for a junction end that differs from germline. The V gene is TRBV7-7, the J gene TRBJ2-2; TRBD2 matches 10 bases. CDR3 length: 15 amino acids. CDR1 and CDR2 (germline): SSHAT, FNYEAQ (reference sequence). The CDR3 loop reads CASSPDLAGAGELFF. The DNA for the CDR3 is TGTGCTAGCAGCCCCGACCTAGCGGGAGCCGGGGAGCTGTTTTTT.

This chain connects TRBV7-8 to TRBJ1-1; D gene unclear. The germline V and J ends were trimmed by 2 bases and 6 bases, with 13 bases remaining between them. This CDR3 comprises 14 residues. In germline, CDR1 is SGHVS, CDR2 FQNEAQ. CDR3 DNA: TGTGCCAGCAGCTTACGCAGAGTTGGGCCTGAAGCTTTCTTT. Translated, it gives CASSLRRVGPEAFF.

V usage is TRBV7-8 and J usage is TRBJ2-1; TRBD2 aligns across 10 bases. Trimming took 6 bases from V and 10 from J; bases not matched to a gene: 12. The CDR3 has 15 residues. Germline values: CDR1 SGHVS, CDR2 FQNEAQ. As DNA, the CDR3 is TGTGCCAGCAGTTCGCGAGCGGGGGGGCCAGTCGAGCAGTTCTTC. This sequence encodes CASSSRAGGPVEQFF.

This clone appeared a few times. The gene calls are TRBV7-6 and TRBJ2-7, with no clear D. V lost 1 base and J lost 2, with 12 bases in between. This CDR3 has 15 amino acids. Germline assignment: CDR1 SGHVS and CDR2 FNYEAQ. This chain's CDR3 is CASSLVEAAPYEQYF. Here the CDR3 DNA reads TGTGCCAGCAGCTTAGTCGAGGCAGCCCCCTACGAGCAGTACTTC.

The chain combines TRBV27 with TRBJ2-1, with TRBD2 identical over 10 bases. After removal of 5 bases from V and 2 bases from J, the junction contained 6 bases not matched to a gene. The CDR3 extends over 16 amino acids. The germline gives CDR1 MNHEY, CDR2 SMNVEV (reference sequence). CDR3 DNA sequence: TGTGCCAGCAGTCCTGGAGCGGGAGGGCCCTACAATGAGCAGTTCTTC. Amino acids: CASSPGAGGPYNEQFF.

This clone was seen only once. The chain links TRBV5-1 to TRBJ2-7; D remains unclear. CDR1 and CDR2 from the germline V gene are SGHRS and YFSETQ. The ends were cut back, 4 bases at V and 7 bases at J, with 15 bases in the middle. This CDR3 is built from 13 residues. Written as DNA, the CDR3 is TGCGCCAGCAGCCCCCCGGTGGTTCGTGAGCAGTACTTC. This translates into CASSPPVVREQYF.

The V and J genes are TRBV7-8 and TRBJ2-7; 8 bases are a match to TRBD2. The CDR3 consists of 15 residues. Per the germline V gene, CDR1 is SGHVS and CDR2 is FQNEAQ. After removal of 2 bases from V and 3 bases from J, the junction contained 6 bases not matched to a gene. CDR3 region: CASSLTGGRYYEQYF. The CDR3 region has the DNA TGTGCCAGCAGCTTAACGGGAGGGCGGTACTACGAGCAGTACTTC.

A few counts support this clone. J is TRBJ2-1 and V is TRBV6-5; the D gene is possibly TRBD1 (5 bases). This CDR3 is 15 amino acids long. Germline V lookup: CDR1 MNHEY, CDR2 SVGAGI. V gave up 9 bases and J gave up 0 bases, with 15 bases separating them. CDR3 loop: CASSTVPSSYNEQFF. CDR3 nucleotide sequence: TGTGCCAGTTCGACAGTTCCCAGCTCCTACAATGAGCAGTTCTTC.

V is TRBV6-5 and J is TRBJ2-1; TRBD1 might be the D (6 bases). The V end lost 2 bases, the J end lost 4 bases, and 9 bases lay between the germline ends. This CDR3 region has 14 residues. CDR1 MNHEY and CDR2 SVGAGI come from the germline V gene. CDR3: CASSYVRGYNEQFF. DNA for the CDR3: TGTGCCAGCAGTTACGTTAGGGGGTACAATGAGCAGTTCTTC.

This clone has a single count. The chain links TRBV11-2 to TRBJ2-7; 11 bases match TRBD2. This CDR3 comprises 15 residues. Per the germline V gene, CDR1 is SGHAT and CDR2 is FQNNGV. With V trimmed by 5 bases and J by 6 bases, 9 bases remained unmatched. In DNA, the CDR3 is TGTGCCAGCAGCACCGGACTAGCGGGTTTGGGCGAGCAGTACTTC. Amino acid sequence: CASSTGLAGLGEQYF.

The chain joins TRBV7-6 to TRBJ2-7; 8 nucleotides agree with TRBD1. The germline V gene encodes CDR1 SGHVS and CDR2 FNYEAQ. The V and J ends lost 5 bases and 3 bases, in that order; junction bases with no gene match: 12. CDR3 length: 16 residues. This CDR3 reads CASSPTPQGAVYEQYF. The DNA of the CDR3 is TGTGCCAGCAGCCCAACCCCCCAGGGGGCTGTCTACGAGCAGTACTTC. The full variable domain, its missing parts supplied by reference TRBV7-6 and TRBJ2-7, is GAGVSQSPRYKVTKRGQDVALRCDPISGHVSLYWYRQALGQGPEFLTYFNYEAQQDKSGLPNDRFSAERPEGSISTLTIQRTEQRDSAMYRCASSPTPQGAVYEQYFGPGTRLTVT.

The chain uses TRBV27 and TRBJ1-5; the D gene is possibly TRBD1 (6 bases). V was cut by 3 bases and J by 0 bases, with 9 bases left in between. This CDR3 region has 15 residues. CDR1 and CDR2 (germline): MNHEY, SMNVEV (reference sequence). As DNA, the CDR3 is TGTGCCAGCAGTTTCGCCAGGGGTAGCAATCAGCCCCAGCATTTT. This encodes CASSFARGSNQPQHF.

The rearrangement joins TRBV9 to TRBJ1-4; a possible D gene is TRBD1 (5 bases). This CDR3 region has 15 residues. Trimming pared 0 bases from V and 4 bases from J, leaving 10 bases between. Germline V lookup: CDR1 SGDLS, CDR2 YYNGEE. CDR3 nucleotides: TGTGCCAGCAGCGTAGGGGGCAGAGTTAATGAAAAACTGTTTTTT. It yields the protein CASSVGGRVNEKLFF.

By proportion, this clone is medium-sized. V and J are TRBV19 and TRBJ2-7; possibly TRBD1 for D (6 bases). The CDR3 runs to 15 residues. The germline V and J ends were trimmed by 3 bases and 0 bases, with 12 bases remaining between them. CDR1 and CDR2 (germline): LNHDA, SQIVND (reference sequence). The CDR3 sequence is CASSISPDSSYEQYF. The CDR3 DNA sequence: TGTGCCAGTAGTATTAGCCCGGACAGCTCCTACGAGCAGTACTTC.

This chain joins TRBV7-9 and TRBJ2-4, with D maybe TRBD2 (5 bases). V gave up 5 bases and J gave up 9 bases, with 14 bases separating them. The CDR3 is 13 residues long. Germline-derived CDR1 and CDR2 are SEHNR and FQNEAQ (reference sequence). As DNA, the CDR3 is TGTGCCAGCAGCCCGCCGGGGAATGGCATTCAGTACTTC. Translation: CASSPPGNGIQYF.

The V gene is TRBV19, the J gene TRBJ1-3; 7 bases map to TRBD1. There are 14 residues in the CDR3. V was clipped by 7 bases and J by 2 bases; unmatched bases: 5. Germline V gene lookup returns CDR1 LNHDA and CDR2 SQIVND (reference sequence). The chain's CDR3 is CASNGQDTGNTIYF. CDR3 in DNA: TGTGCCAGTAATGGACAGGATACTGGAAACACCATATATTTT.

This clone appeared a few times. The genes are TRBV7-6 and TRBJ2-7; D is uncertain. Germline assignment: CDR1 SGHVS and CDR2 FNYEAQ. The V gene lost 4 bases and the J gene lost 1 base, with 5 bases spanning the gap. The CDR3 loop spans 12 amino acids. The CDR3 sequence: CASSSLSYEQYF. The CDR3 DNA reads TGTGCCAGCAGCTCCCTATCCTACGAGCAGTACTTC.

There are a few counts of this clone. The V gene is TRBV7-9, the J gene TRBJ1-3, with a weak D call TRBD1 (6 bases). The CDR3 has 13 residues. Trimming removed 5 bases at V and 8 bases at J, with 13 bases between. Germline CDR1 and CDR2: SEHNR and FQNEAQ (reference sequence). The CDR3, as DNA: TGTGCCAGCAGCCTACAGGGAAGGGACACCATATATTTT. Translating it yields CASSLQGRDTIYF.

The chain links TRBV9 to TRBJ1-5; D gene unclear. The CDR3 loop spans 13 amino acids. Germline V lookup: CDR1 SGDLS, CDR2 YYNGEE. Trimming removed 5 bases from V and 3 bases from J, with 9 bases in between. The CDR3 protein is CASSPGDNQPQHF. The DNA for the CDR3 is TGTGCCAGCAGTCCCGGGGACAATCAGCCCCAGCATTTT.

With respect to this clone: One end of the junction does not line up with germline, which may come from a read error. The J gene is TRBJ2-5, the V gene TRBV5-3; 7 bases match TRBD2. TRBV5-3 is annotated as an ORF whose role is uncertain. CDR3 length: 12 residues. The CDR3 here is CASSWGGVTQYF. CDR3 DNA: TGTGCCAGCAGCTGGGGGGGAGTGACCCAGTACTTC.

The CDR3 loop reads CASSAYRDGNSPLHF. CDR3 DNA sequence: TGTGCCAGCAGTGCTTACAGGGATGGTAATTCACCCCTCCACTTT. V gene TRBV6-5 combines with J gene TRBJ1-6; TRBD1 might be the D (6 bases). Looked up from germline, CDR1 is MNHEY and CDR2 is SVGAGI. The CDR3 is 15 amino acids. Trimming removed 5 bases at V and 6 bases at J, with 14 bases between.

This clone was seen a handful of times. The chain employs TRBV19 and TRBJ2-1, with D perhaps TRBD2 (7 bases). Germline V gene sequence: CDR1 LNHDA, CDR2 SQIVND (reference sequence). Trimming stripped 3 bases from V and 5 bases from J, with 14 bases between. The CDR3 sequence is 15 residues long. CDR3 nucleotide sequence: TGTGCCAGTAGTATTTTAGGGGGGAGGGACAATGAGCAGTTCTTC. Protein sequence: CASSILGGRDNEQFF.

This clone has only a few counts. This chain links TRBV5-1 with TRBJ2-7; 11 bases are a match to TRBD1. Germline assignment: CDR1 SGHRS and CDR2 YFSETQ. There are 17 residues in the CDR3. The V and J ends lost 3 bases and 5 bases, in that order; junction bases with no gene match: 13. CDR3 sequence: CASSSELDRGRINEQYF. The CDR3 DNA is TGCGCCAGCAGCTCTGAATTGGACAGGGGGCGGATCAACGAGCAGTACTTC. The variable domain in full, with the rest retrieved from reference TRBV5-1 and TRBJ2-7, is KAGVTQTPRYLIKTRGQQVTLSCSPISGHRSVSWYQQTPGQGLQFLFEYFSETQRNKGNFPGRFSGRQFSNSRSEMNVSTLELGDSALYLCASSSELDRGRINEQYFGPGTRLTVT.

This clone was detected only once. V and J are TRBV7-9 and TRBJ2-7; 8 bases align to TRBD1. This CDR3 is built from 14 residues. CDR1 and CDR2 (germline): SEHNR, FQNEAQ (reference sequence). Trimming took 5 bases from V and 5 from J; bases not matched to a gene: 8. The CDR3, as DNA: TGTGCCAGCAGCGTAGGGACAGGCATCCACGAGCAGTACTTC. This codes for CASSVGTGIHEQYF. Full variable domain (remainder filled in from reference TRBV7-9 and TRBJ2-7): DTGVSQNPRHKITKRGQNVTFRCDPISEHNRLYWYRQTLGQGPEFLTYFQNEAQLEKSRLLSDRFSAERPKGSFSTLEIQRTEQGDSAMYLCASSVGTGIHEQYFGPGTRLTVT.

This clone was seen a few times. The gene calls are TRBV7-2 and TRBJ2-1; TRBD2 aligns across 13 bases. The junction had 8 bases not matched to a gene; V was cut back by 3 bases and J by 0 bases. CDR3 length: 19 amino acids. CDR1 is SGHTA and CDR2 is FQGNSA in the germline V gene. CDR3 in amino acids: CASSFLGLAGPSSYNEQFF. The CDR3 DNA is TGTGCCAGCAGCTTCCTGGGACTAGCGGGGCCGAGCTCCTACAATGAGCAGTTCTTC.

J is TRBJ2-1 and V is TRBV7-9; 7 bases match TRBD2. The germline V gene encodes CDR1 SEHNR and CDR2 FQNEAQ (reference sequence). V was pared by 3 bases and J by 5 bases, with 4 bases of the junction left unmatched. This CDR3 has 14 residues. DNA for the CDR3: TGTGCCAGCAGCTTCCGGACTAGTCACAATGAGCAGTTCTTC. Translation gives CASSFRTSHNEQFF.

This clone appeared once. The gene calls are TRBV9 and TRBJ2-1, with 11 bases aligning to TRBD2. CDR1 and CDR2 from the germline V gene are SGDLS and YYNGEE. The CDR3 totals 17 residues. The trim removed 3 bases at V and 5 bases at J, leaving 10 bases unmatched. CDR3 in DNA: TGTGCCAGCAGCGGAAAAACCGGGACTAGCGGCGACAATGAGCAGTTCTTC. This translates into CASSGKTGTSGDNEQFF. Full variable domain (remainder filled in from reference TRBV9 and TRBJ2-1): DSGVTQTPKHLITATGQRVTLRCSPRSGDLSVYWYQQSLDQGLQFLIQYYNGEERAKGNILERFSAQQFPDLHSELNLSSLELGDSALYFCASSGKTGTSGDNEQFFGPGTRLTVL.

This chain joins TRBV12-5 and TRBJ1-1; TRBD1 aligns across 7 bases. Trimming took 4 bases from V and 2 from J; bases not matched to a gene: 7. The CDR3 is 15 amino acids. Germline CDR1 LGHNT, CDR2 FRNRAP. This CDR3 reads CASGSGTVGNTEAFF. The CDR3 DNA sequence: TGTGCTAGTGGTTCGGGGACAGTGGGAAACACTGAAGCTTTCTTT.

V usage is TRBV7-9 and J usage is TRBJ2-7, with D hard to call. This CDR3 contains 13 residues. Germline V gene sequence: CDR1 SEHNR, CDR2 FQNEAQ (reference sequence). The V end lost 3 bases, the J end lost 6 bases, and 12 bases lay between the germline ends. CDR3 nucleotide sequence: TGTGCCAGCAGCTTGTTCAGCCCGGGCGAGCAGTACTTC. This codes for CASSLFSPGEQYF.